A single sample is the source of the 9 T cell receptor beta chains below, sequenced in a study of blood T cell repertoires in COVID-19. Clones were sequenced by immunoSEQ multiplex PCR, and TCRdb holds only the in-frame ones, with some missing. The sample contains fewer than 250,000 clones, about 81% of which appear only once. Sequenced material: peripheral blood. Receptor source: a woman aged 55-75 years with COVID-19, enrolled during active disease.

This CDR3 reads CASSPGNPGLATYNEQFF. CDR3 coding DNA: TGTGCCAGCAGCCCCGGTAACCCGGGACTAGCCACCTACAATGAGCAGTTCTTC. This sequence joins TRBV11-2 and TRBJ2-1; 9 bases match TRBD2. Germline assignment: CDR1 SGHAT and CDR2 FQNNGV. The V and J ends lost 5 bases and 2 bases, in that order; junction bases with no gene match: 13. The CDR3 loop spans 18 amino acids.

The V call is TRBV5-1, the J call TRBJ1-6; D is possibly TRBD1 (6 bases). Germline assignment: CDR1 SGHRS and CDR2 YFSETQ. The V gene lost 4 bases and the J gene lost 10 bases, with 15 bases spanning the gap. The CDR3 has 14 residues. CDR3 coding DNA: TGCGCCAGCAGCGTCTCACAGGGCCCCTCACCCCTCCACTTT. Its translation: CASSVSQGPSPLHF.

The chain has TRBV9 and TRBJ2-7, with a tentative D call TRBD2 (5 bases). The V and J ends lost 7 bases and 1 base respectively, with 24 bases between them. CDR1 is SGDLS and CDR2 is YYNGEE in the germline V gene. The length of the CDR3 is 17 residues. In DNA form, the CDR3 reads TGTGCCAGCTCGATCGGATCGAGGAGTCGGGGTTCCTACGAGCAGTACTTC. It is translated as CASSIGSRSRGSYEQYF.

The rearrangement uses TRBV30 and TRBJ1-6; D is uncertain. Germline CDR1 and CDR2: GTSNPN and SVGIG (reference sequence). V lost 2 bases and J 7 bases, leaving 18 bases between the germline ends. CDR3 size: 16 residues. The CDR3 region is CAWSPSLRVENSPLHF. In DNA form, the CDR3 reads TGTGCCTGGAGTCCAAGCCTCCGGGTGGAAAATTCACCCCTCCACTTT. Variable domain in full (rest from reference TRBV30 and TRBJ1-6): SQTIHQWPATLVQPVGSPLSLECTVEGTSNPNLYWYRQAAGRGLQLLFYSVGIGQISSEVPQNLSASRPQDRQFILSSKKLLLSDSGFYLCAWSPSLRVENSPLHFGNGTRLTVT.

Written as DNA, the CDR3 is TGTGCCAGCAGCCCCAAAGATACGCAGTATTTT. The encoded protein is CASSPKDTQYF. V is TRBV7-9 and J is TRBJ2-3, with unresolved D. The germline V and J ends were trimmed by 5 bases and 5 bases, with 5 bases remaining between them. The CDR3 runs 11 residues. The germline V gene encodes CDR1 SEHNR and CDR2 FQNEAQ (reference sequence). The full variable domain, with the rest looked up from reference TRBV7-9 and TRBJ2-3, is DTGVSQNPRHKITKRGQNVTFRCDPISEHNRLYWYRQTLGQGPEFLTYFQNEAQLEKSRLLSDRFSAERPKGSFSTLEIQRTEQGDSAMYLCASSPKDTQYFGPGTRLTVL.

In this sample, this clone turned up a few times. The CDR3: CASRSQGTLDYGYTF. The CDR3 coding sequence is TGTGCCAGCAGGTCACAGGGTACGCTGGACTATGGCTACACCTTC. V is TRBV5-6 and J is TRBJ1-2; D perhaps matches TRBD1 (6 bases). Germline assignment: CDR1 SGHDT and CDR2 YYEEEE. The V and J ends lost 5 bases and 3 bases respectively, with 17 bases between them. The CDR3 sequence is 15 residues long.

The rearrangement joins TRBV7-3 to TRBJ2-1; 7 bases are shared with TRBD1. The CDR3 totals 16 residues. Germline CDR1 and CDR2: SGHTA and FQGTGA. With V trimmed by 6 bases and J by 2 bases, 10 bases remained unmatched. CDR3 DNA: TGTGCCAGCAGTACCCTCAAGACAGGGCCCTACAATGAGCAGTTCTTC. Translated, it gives CASSTLKTGPYNEQFF.

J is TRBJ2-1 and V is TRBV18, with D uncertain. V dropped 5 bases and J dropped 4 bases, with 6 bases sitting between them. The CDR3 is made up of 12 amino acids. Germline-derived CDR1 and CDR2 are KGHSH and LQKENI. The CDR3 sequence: CASSSQYNEQFF. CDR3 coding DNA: TGTGCCAGCTCATCCCAGTACAATGAGCAGTTCTTC.

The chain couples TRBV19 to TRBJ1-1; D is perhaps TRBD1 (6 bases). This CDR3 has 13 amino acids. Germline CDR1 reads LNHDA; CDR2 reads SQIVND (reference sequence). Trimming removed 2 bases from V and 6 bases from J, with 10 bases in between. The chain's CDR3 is CASSITGRPEAFF. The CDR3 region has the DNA TGTGCCAGTAGTATAACAGGGCGGCCTGAAGCTTTCTTT.